The 31 T cell receptor beta chains in this list originate from one sample, sequenced in a study of cytomegalovirus exposure and HLA in healthy donors. Both 60 Vbeta primers and 13 Jbeta primers went into the PCR. Sequenced by immunoSEQ multiplex PCR; TCRdb stores in-frame clones only, minus some. The repertoire holds tens of thousands of clones, with about three quarters as singletons. Sequenced: PBMCs. The receptors were sampled from a man in his forties or fifties in good health and CMV-seropositive.

This clone appeared a single time. V gene TRBV12-5 combines with J gene TRBJ1-5, with D perhaps matching TRBD1 (5 bases). V lost 5 bases and J lost 0, with 17 bases in between. The CDR3 has 17 amino acids. The germline V gene encodes CDR1 LGHNT and CDR2 FRNRAP. CDR3 coding DNA: TGTGCTAGTGGTCCAACGCCCAGGGCAGGTAGCAATCAGCCCCAGCATTTT. Its protein is CASGPTPRAGSNQPQHF.

The genes are TRBV2 and TRBJ1-1, with 9 bases aligning to TRBD1. Germline V gene sequence: CDR1 SNHLY, CDR2 FYNNEI. V gave up 7 bases and J gave up 6 bases; unmatched junction bases: 9. This CDR3 region has 14 residues. DNA for the CDR3: TGTGCCAGCACCCCCGGGACAGGGTTTTCTGAAGCTTTCTTT. Protein: CASTPGTGFSEAFF.

The J gene is TRBJ1-1, the V gene TRBV19, with a possible D match to TRBD1 (6 bases). The CDR3 has 12 residues. CDR1 LNHDA and CDR2 SQIVND come from the germline V gene (reference sequence). Deletions cut 7 bases from V and 6 bases from J, with 12 bases between. The chain's CDR3 is CASNLQGPEAFF. The CDR3 nucleotides read TGTGCCAGTAACCTACAGGGTCCTGAAGCTTTCTTT.

This chain joins TRBV4-1 and TRBJ2-7; D is uncertain. The germline V gene has CDR1 MGHRA and CDR2 YSYEKL. V lost 3 bases to trimming and J lost 6 bases, with 12 bases between them. The CDR3 is made up of 13 amino acids. CDR3: CASSHPLGSEQYF. CDR3 nucleotides: TGCGCCAGCAGCCACCCCCTCGGGTCCGAGCAGTACTTC.

This clone was seen just once. This chain connects TRBV5-6 to TRBJ2-3; possibly TRBD1 for D (5 bases). Germline V gene lookup returns CDR1 SGHDT and CDR2 YYEEEE. V lost 4 bases, J lost 6 bases, and 12 bases lay in between. This CDR3 region has 13 residues. CDR3 in amino acids: CASSVQDVDTQYF. CDR3 DNA sequence: TGTGCCAGCAGCGTACAGGATGTGGATACGCAGTATTTT. Full variable domain (outside the CDR3, taken from reference TRBV5-6 and TRBJ2-3): DAGVTQSPTHLIKTRGQQVTLRCSPKSGHDTVSWYQQALGQGPQFIFQYYEEEERQRGNFPDRFSGHQFPNYSSELNVNALLLGDSALYLCASSVQDVDTQYFGPGTRLTVL.

This clone appeared a few times. The chain links TRBV30 to TRBJ2-1, with D possibly TRBD2 on 6 matching bases. Germline assignment: CDR1 GTSNPN and CDR2 SVGIG (reference sequence). The ends were cut back, 0 bases at V and 6 bases at J, with 21 bases in the middle. CDR3 length: 17 residues. CDR3 DNA sequence: TGTGCCTGGAGTGTTTCTACTAGCCCCCCAATAGGCAATGAGCAGTTCTTC. Its translation: CAWSVSTSPPIGNEQFF.

This clone appeared once. The rearrangement links TRBV7-3 to TRBJ1-4, with 9 positions matching TRBD1. J gave up 4 bases and V 5 bases, and 5 bases lay outside the gene matches. Per germline, CDR1 SGHTA and CDR2 FQGTGA. The CDR3 length is 15 residues. CDR3 nucleotides: TGTGCCAGCAGCCTCACAGGGGGCGTTAATGAAAAACTGTTTTTT. This sequence encodes CASSLTGGVNEKLFF.

The genes are TRBV7-9 and TRBJ1-2; D is undetermined. With 4 bases removed from V and 0 bases from J, the gap between germline ends came to 15 bases. The V gene's germline CDR1 is SEHNR and CDR2 FQNEAQ (reference sequence). The CDR3 contains 16 residues. The CDR3 loop reads CASSSGTGGANYGYTF. CDR3 nucleotides: TGTGCCAGCAGCTCAGGAACGGGAGGAGCTAACTATGGCTACACCTTC.

V is TRBV5-6 and J is TRBJ2-7; D possibly corresponds to TRBD1 (6 bases). V lost 0 bases, J lost 2 bases, and 12 bases lay in between. The CDR3 runs 15 residues. Germline values: CDR1 SGHDT, CDR2 YYEEEE. CDR3: CASSLAQTGPYEQYF. Here the CDR3 DNA reads TGTGCCAGCAGCTTGGCCCAGACAGGACCCTACGAGCAGTACTTC.

The genes are TRBV27 and TRBJ2-7, with a tentative D call TRBD2 (6 bases). The CDR3 loop spans 15 amino acids. V shed 0 bases and J shed 2 bases, with 11 bases lying between them. CDR1 is MNHEY and CDR2 is SMNVEV in the germline V gene (reference sequence). In DNA form, the CDR3 reads TGTGCCAGCAGTTTATCCGTCGGGGGAGCCTACGAGCAGTACTTC. Protein: CASSLSVGGAYEQYF.

V usage is TRBV14 and J usage is TRBJ2-3; tentatively, D is TRBD1 (6 bases). V was shortened by 0 bases and J by 1 base, with 11 bases between the two germline ends. The CDR3 extends over 16 amino acids. The germline V gene has CDR1 SGHDN and CDR2 FVKESK. DNA of the CDR3: TGTGCCAGCAGCCAAGATATGGGGGCGCGCACAGATACGCAGTATTTT. Amino acids: CASSQDMGARTDTQYF. Together with reference TRBV14 and TRBJ2-3, the CDR3 gives the full variable domain: EAGVTQFPSHSVIEKGQTVTLRCDPISGHDNLYWYRRVMGKEIKFLLHFVKESKQDESGMPNNRFLAERTGGTYSTLKVQPAELEDSGVYFCASSQDMGARTDTQYFGPGTRLTVL.

The rearrangement links TRBV10-3 to TRBJ2-7; 11 bases are shared with TRBD2. Trimming at V came to 6 bases and at J to 3 bases, leaving 7 bases not matched to a gene. The CDR3 runs to 15 residues. Germline V gene lookup returns CDR1 ENHRY and CDR2 SYGVKD. CDR3 in DNA: TGTGCCATCAGAGCCCTAGCGGGAGGTAACTACGAGCAGTACTTC. Encoded protein: CAIRALAGGNYEQYF.

V is TRBV7-7 and J is TRBJ1-1, with D tentatively TRBD1 (5 bases). The CDR3 sequence is 13 residues long. V was pared by 3 bases and J by 2 bases, with 7 bases between. From germline, CDR1 is SSHAT and CDR2 FNYEAQ (reference sequence). The CDR3 DNA is TGTGCCAGCAGCTTGGGGCAAAACACTGAAGCTTTCTTT. Its protein product is CASSLGQNTEAFF.

This clone was seen more than once but under ten times. The V and J genes are TRBV27 and TRBJ1-2, with a tentative D call TRBD1 (6 bases). Trimming took off 3 bases at V and 6 bases at J, with 11 bases between the two ends. This CDR3 comprises 13 residues. Germline loops: CDR1 MNHEY, CDR2 SMNVEV (reference sequence). The CDR3 DNA reads as TGTGCCAGCAGTTTCACGGGGGGCCATGGCTACACCTTC. Protein: CASSFTGGHGYTF.

The gene calls are TRBV9 and TRBJ2-5, with 9 bases identical to TRBD2. Trimming removed 0 bases from V and 4 bases from J; junction bases left unmatched: 4. The CDR3 is made up of 15 amino acids. Germline V gene data show CDR1 as SGDLS and CDR2 as YYNGEE. The CDR3 sequence is CASSVGGSGRETQYF. The CDR3 DNA reads as TGTGCCAGCAGCGTAGGGGGTAGCGGGAGAGAGACCCAGTACTTC.

The chain employs TRBV4-2 and TRBJ2-3, with 9 bases fitting TRBD2. Germline values: CDR1 LGHNA, CDR2 YNFKEQ. V shed 3 bases, J shed 5 bases, and the junction held 9 bases outside the gene matches. This CDR3 comprises 16 residues. The CDR3 bases are TGTGCCAGCAGCCAGGATCTAGCGGGAAGAGGAGATACGCAGTATTTT. Protein product: CASSQDLAGRGDTQYF.

Notes on this clone: A far bigger clonotype differs at one base, so this is likely a read error. Other DNA sequences in this sample translate to the same CDR3. The V and J genes are TRBV6-4 and TRBJ1-1; D might be TRBD1 (5 bases). V lost 2 bases and J lost 4, with 11 bases in between. Germline-derived CDR1 and CDR2 are MRHNA and SNTAGT. This CDR3 has 14 residues. The CDR3 DNA reads TGTGCCAGCAGTGACCGGGCGGGGGGCACTGAAGCTTTCTTT. Translated: CASSDRAGGTEAFF.

Worth noting for this clone: A junction boundary mismatches the germline segment, possibly from a read error. The chain combines TRBV25-1 with TRBJ1-4, with a possible D match to TRBD1 (6 bases). CDR3 size: 17 residues. Germline loops: CDR1 MGHDK, CDR2 SYGVNS. The CDR3 bases are TGTGCCGGCAGTGAATATATGAGGGCGGGGGGCGCGGAAAAACTGTTTTTT. It translates to CAGSEYMRAGGAEKLFF. The full variable domain, with the rest looked up from reference TRBV25-1 and TRBJ1-4, is EADIYQTPRYLVIGTGKKITLECSQTMGHDKMYWYQQDPGMELHLIHYSYGVNSTEKGDLSSESTVSRIRTEHFPLTLESARPSHTSQYLCAGSEYMRAGGAEKLFFGSGTQLSVL.

This rearrangement joins TRBV5-1 to TRBJ2-3; the match to TRBD2 covers 8 bases. The V and J ends lost 7 bases and 4 bases, in that order; junction bases with no gene match: 26. The CDR3 has 20 amino acids. Germline assignment: CDR1 SGHRS and CDR2 YFSETQ. In nucleotides, the CDR3 is TGCGCCAGCGCTCAACCGGGGGGGTCAGGGGCAGAGATTTCCCCAGATACGCAGTATTTT. Protein sequence: CASAQPGGSGAEISPDTQYF.

With respect to this clone: One end of the junction is discordant with germline, which a read error may explain. This chain links TRBV27 with TRBJ1-2; 9 bases are a match to TRBD1. In germline, CDR1 is MNHEY, CDR2 SMNVEV (reference sequence). The length of the CDR3 is 15 residues. The CDR3 loop is CASSLSGQGGYGYTF. CDR3 nucleotides: TGTGCCAGCAGTCTATCGGGACAGGGAGGCTATGGCTACACCTTC.

The chain combines TRBV4-1 with TRBJ1-5, with D maybe TRBD1 (6 bases). V dropped 2 bases and J dropped 6 bases, with 17 bases sitting between them. CDR3 length equals 16 residues. In germline, CDR1 is MGHRA, CDR2 YSYEKL. In DNA, the CDR3 is TGCGCCAGCAGCCAAAAAGATAACAGGGCGGGTCAGCCCCAGCATTTT. Protein product: CASSQKDNRAGQPQHF.

The chain is built from TRBV4-1 and TRBJ2-7; possible D gene TRBD2, 6 bases. In germline, CDR1 is MGHRA, CDR2 YSYEKL. The CDR3 runs 14 residues. V gave up 3 bases and J gave up 9 bases, with 18 bases separating them. CDR3 amino acids: CASSHVKGDSMQYF. CDR3 nucleotides: TGCGCCAGCAGCCATGTCAAAGGGGACTCGATGCAGTACTTC.

The chain links TRBV5-8 to TRBJ2-7; D remains ambiguous. CDR3 length: 13 amino acids. V gave up 1 base and J gave up 2 bases, with 7 bases separating them. Germline CDR1 and CDR2: SGHTS and YDEGEE. CDR3 sequence (DNA): TGTGCCAGCAGCTTGTCAATCACCTACGAGCAGTACTTC. It encodes CASSLSITYEQYF.

The J gene is TRBJ2-7, the V gene TRBV27; TRBD1 might be the D (6 bases). Germline V gene sequence: CDR1 MNHEY, CDR2 SMNVEV (reference sequence). V was pared by 2 bases and J by 4 bases, with 12 bases between. This CDR3 region has 14 residues. The CDR3 DNA is TGTGCCAGCAGTTTAGGGGGCTTTTATTACGAGCAGTACTTC. Translating it yields CASSLGGFYYEQYF.

This sequence joins TRBV21-1 and TRBJ2-1; the D call of TRBD2 is as the table states it, not checked on the DNA. TRBV21-1 is deemed a pseudogene. The CDR3 length is 14 residues. CDR3 DNA sequence: TGTGCCAGCAGCAAACAGACTAGTGACAATGAGCAGTTCTTC. It codes for CASSKQTSDNEQFF.

The J gene is TRBJ2-1, the V gene TRBV7-6; 10 nucleotides match TRBD1. J was trimmed by 9 bases and V by 4 bases; bases with no gene match: 3. Germline-derived CDR1 and CDR2 are SGHVS and FNYEAQ. The CDR3 is made up of 13 amino acids. The CDR3 reads CASSSDRGREQFF. Written as DNA, the CDR3 is TGTGCCAGCAGCTCCGACAGGGGGCGTGAGCAGTTCTTC.

The chain employs TRBV30 and TRBJ2-5, with TRBD1 identical over 9 bases. The J call may be faulty, since TRBJ2-7 better matches the DNA end. Germline loops: CDR1 GTSNPN, CDR2 SVGIG (reference sequence). The CDR3 length is 14 residues. The CDR3 sequence: CAWGSGTGFYEQYF. CDR3 DNA sequence: TGTGCCTGGGGTTCCGGGACAGGGTTCTACGAGCAGTACTTC.

The chain uses TRBV30 and TRBJ2-7, with D perhaps matching TRBD2 (6 bases). Germline values: CDR1 GTSNPN, CDR2 SVGIG (reference sequence). Trimming removed 3 bases at V and 5 bases at J, with 14 bases between. CDR3 length equals 13 residues. CDR3 in amino acids: CAWRGLALNEQYF. The CDR3 DNA follows: TGTGCCTGGAGGGGACTGGCCTTGAACGAGCAGTACTTC.

This sequence joins TRBV9 and TRBJ2-6; 10 nucleotides agree with TRBD1. The junction had 4 bases not matched to a gene; V was cut back by 2 bases and J by 2 bases. The CDR3 spans 17 residues. Germline V gives CDR1 SGDLS, CDR2 YYNGEE. CDR3 loop: CASSVRQGAAGANVLTF. DNA for the CDR3: TGTGCCAGCAGCGTTCGACAGGGGGCTGCTGGGGCCAACGTCCTGACTTTC.

Regarding this clone: Mismatch with germline at one junction end may stem from a read error. The chain links TRBV23-1 to TRBJ1-4; 8 nucleotides agree with TRBD1. TRBV23-1 is identified as an open reading frame with a role that is uncertain. CDR3 size: 16 residues. CDR3 in amino acids: CAISQGQVATNEKLFF. CDR3 coding DNA: TGCGCCATCAGTCAGGGACAGGTGGCAACTAATGAAAAACTGTTTTTT.

This clone was picked up one time. This chain joins TRBV7-3 and TRBJ2-7; 8 bases agree with TRBD2. The germline CDR1 and CDR2 sequences are SGHTA and FQGTGA. Losses at the gene ends were 2 bases for V and 1 base for J; bases not matched to a gene: 4. The CDR3 runs to 15 residues. In DNA form, the CDR3 reads TGTGCCAGCAGCTTACGAGCGGGAGAGTCCTACGAGCAGTACTTC. Protein sequence: CASSLRAGESYEQYF.